Listed below are T cell receptor beta chains from one sample, sequenced in a study of cytomegalovirus exposure and HLA in healthy donors. TCRdb keeps only in-frame clones here, not all; method: immunoSEQ multiplex PCR. The table includes approximately 120,000 clones, over 60% detected once. What was sequenced was PBMCs. The receptors derive from a woman aged 35 to 49 in good health and CMV-seropositive. The CDR3 runs from the conserved cysteine through the conserved F or W. Each record gives: V gene, J gene, CDR3 length, clone size, D gene, CDR3 protein, CDR3 DNA. A D gene is named only where the DNA matches it firmly. The size field is filled for only some rows; it gives once, few, many or a size class.

>TRBV6-5|TRBJ2-7|16|few|TRBD2
CASSYSMSGTLYEQYF
TGTGCCAGCAGTTACTCGATGAGCGGGACGCTTTACGAGCAGTACTTC
>TRBV6-1|TRBJ1-2|13|.|.
CASSWTVDYGYTF
TGTGCCAGCAGTTGGACAGTGGACTATGGCTACACCTTC
>TRBV2|TRBJ2-7|14|.|TRBD2
CASSGLAGVAEQYF
TGTGCCAGCAGCGGACTAGCGGGAGTAGCCGAGCAGTACTTC
>TRBV9|TRBJ1-2|12|.|TRBD1
CASRGQPFGYTF
TGTGCCAGCAGGGGACAGCCATTTGGCTACACCTTC
>TRBV9|TRBJ2-1|14|once|.
CASSVTGLYNEQFF
TGTGCCAGCAGCGTAACAGGTTTATACAATGAGCAGTTCTTC
>TRBV27|TRBJ2-7|15|.|.
CASSLSTAGNYEQYF
TGTGCCAGCAGTTTATCGACAGCCGGAAACTACGAGCAGTACTTC
>TRBV28|TRBJ1-2|14|.|.
CASSLEQYTYGYTF
TGTGCCAGCAGTTTGGAACAGTACACCTATGGCTACACCTTC
>TRBV19|TRBJ2-5|11|.|.
CASSRGAAQYF
TGTGCCAGCAGTAGGGGAGCTGCCCAGTACTTC
>TRBV5-1|TRBJ2-7|17|once|TRBD2
CASSETSGSHDPYEQYF
TGCGCCAGCAGCGAGACTAGCGGGAGCCACGATCCCTACGAGCAGTACTTC
>TRBV5-1|TRBJ2-7|14|.|TRBD2
CASSPGLPNYEQYF
TGCGCCAGCAGCCCGGGACTACCTAACTACGAGCAGTACTTC
>TRBV28|TRBJ2-3|14|.|TRBD2
CASSLAGVLDTQYF
TGTGCCAGCAGTTTAGCGGGAGTCCTAGATACGCAGTATTTT
>TRBV28|TRBJ2-7|14|.|.
CASSRRGFAYEQYF
TGTGCCAGCAGTCGAAGGGGGTTCGCCTACGAGCAGTACTTC
>TRBV19|TRBJ1-1|13|.|.
CASSTKSRFEAFF
TGTGCCAGTAGTACGAAGAGCAGGTTTGAGGCTTTCTTT
>TRBV9|TRBJ2-1|15|.|TRBD2
CASSPRTSNRNEQFF
TGTGCCAGCAGCCCACGGACTAGCAACCGCAATGAGCAGTTCTTC
>TRBV5-1|TRBJ2-1|19|.|TRBD2
CASSKRTSGRASSYNEQFF
TGCGCCAGCAGCAAGAGGACTAGCGGGAGGGCGAGCTCCTACAATGAGCAGTTCTTC
>TRBV29-1|TRBJ2-7|14|.|.
CSVEDGQIAYEQYF
TGCAGCGTTGAAGATGGACAGATAGCCTACGAGCAGTACTTC
>TRBV27|TRBJ1-6|16|once|TRBD1
CASSSRDRGWNSPLHF
TGTGCCAGCAGTTCCCGGGACAGGGGGTGGAATTCACCCCTCCACTTT
>TRBV29-1|TRBJ2-2|16|.|TRBD2
CSARLAGDQRTGELFF
TGCAGCGCCCGACTAGCGGGAGATCAACGAACCGGGGAGCTGTTTTTT
>TRBV7-8|TRBJ2-2|16|.|.
CASSLALAHLVGELFF
TGTGCCAGCAGCTTAGCACTAGCTCATTTAGTAGGGGAGCTGTTTTTT
>TRBV19|TRBJ2-1|13|.|TRBD2
CASSGGTSAEQFF
TGTGCCAGTAGTGGCGGGACTAGTGCTGAGCAGTTCTTC
>TRBV28|TRBJ2-4|14|.|.
CASSSAGDKNIQYF
TGTGCCAGCAGCTCCGCAGGTGACAAAAACATTCAGTACTTC
>TRBV19|TRBJ2-2|19|.|.
CASSISAGLSVTNAGELFF
TGTGCCAGTAGTATTTCCGCAGGGTTATCCGTAACTAATGCCGGGGAGCTGTTTTTT
>TRBV5-4|TRBJ1-1|15|.|.
CASSRGPAGDTEAFF
TGTGCCAGCAGCCGGGGACCGGCGGGGGATACTGAAGCTTTCTTT
>TRBV28|TRBJ2-5|16|.|TRBD1
CASSSPGQGNRQTQYF
TGTGCCAGCAGTTCCCCCGGACAGGGGAATAGGCAGACCCAGTACTTC
>TRBV2|TRBJ1-5|13|.|TRBD1
CASSGTGNQPQHF
TGTGCCAGCAGTGGGACAGGGAATCAGCCCCAGCATTTT
>TRBV28|TRBJ2-7|15|.|TRBD1
CASRGQGASSYEQYF
TGTGCCAGCAGGGGACAGGGGGCGAGCTCCTACGAGCAGTACTTC
>TRBV14|TRBJ2-1|16|.|TRBD1
CASSPVDRAWRDPQFF
TGTGCCAGCAGCCCTGTGGACAGGGCCTGGCGGGACCCTCAGTTCTTC
>TRBV7-2|TRBJ1-3|12|.|.
CASSLDRNTIYF
TGTGCCAGCAGCTTAGACCGGAACACCATATATTTT
>TRBV29-1|TRBJ1-2|16|.|.
CSVEGWGVLANYGYTF
TGCAGCGTTGAAGGATGGGGAGTTCTAGCTAACTATGGCTACACCTTC
>TRBV15|TRBJ2-7|15|.|TRBD1
CATRRETGVAYEQYF
TGTGCCACCAGGAGGGAGACAGGGGTGGCCTACGAGCAGTACTTC
>TRBV28|TRBJ2-4|14|once|.
CASRPDLEEDIQYF
TGTGCCAGCAGACCCGACTTAGAGGAAGACATTCAGTACTTC
>TRBV19|TRBJ2-3|14|.|.
CASSISGAPDTQYF
TGTGCCAGTAGTATCTCAGGGGCCCCTGATACGCAGTATTTT
>TRBV6-1|TRBJ2-7|15|.|.
CASSVQGQPTYEQYF
TGTGCCAGCAGTGTCCAAGGACAGCCAACCTACGAGCAGTACTTC
>TRBV28|TRBJ1-5|16|.|.
CASSLYQGGNNQPQHF
TGTGCCAGCAGTTTATACCAGGGTGGGAACAATCAGCCCCAGCATTTT
>TRBV5-6|TRBJ2-3|13|.|.
CASSLGRAWTQYF
TGTGCCAGCAGCTTGGGGAGGGCCTGGACGCAGTATTTT
>TRBV15|TRBJ1-5|15|once|TRBD1
CATSRETGSGQPQHF
TGTGCCACCAGCAGAGAGACAGGGTCGGGCCAGCCCCAGCATTTT
>TRBV6-1|TRBJ2-7|12|.|.
CASSPGHSEQYF
TGTGCCAGCAGTCCGGGACATAGCGAGCAGTACTTC
>TRBV2|TRBJ2-7|12|.|.
CASSEGLYEQYF
TGTGCCAGCAGTGAGGGGCTCTACGAGCAGTACTTC
>TRBV6-1|TRBJ1-5|14|.|.
CASRDGGSNQPQHF
TGTGCCAGCAGAGACGGGGGTAGCAATCAGCCCCAGCATTTT
>TRBV4-1|TRBJ1-1|15|.|.
CASSQDPGVQTEAFF
TGCGCCAGCAGCCAAGATCCAGGGGTACAGACTGAAGCTTTCTTT
>TRBV7-6|TRBJ2-7|14|.|TRBD2
CASSPGGYGNEQYF
TGTGCCAGCAGCCCGGGGGGTTACGGGAACGAGCAGTACTTC
>TRBV9|TRBJ2-2|15|.|.
CASSVDGSNTGELFF
TGTGCCAGCAGCGTAGACGGTTCGAACACCGGGGAGCTGTTTTTT
>TRBV28|TRBJ2-2|16|once|TRBD1
CASSMDRGANTGELFF
TGTGCCAGCAGTATGGACAGGGGGGCGAACACCGGGGAGCTGTTTTTT
>TRBV27|TRBJ2-3|17|.|TRBD2
CASSPTPLAGDPDTQYF
TGTGCCAGCAGTCCGACCCCCTTGGCGGGAGACCCAGATACGCAGTATTTT
>TRBV7-9|TRBJ2-5|14|.|TRBD2
CASRPGLGGETQYF
TGTGCCAGCAGGCCGGGACTAGGGGGGGAGACCCAGTACTTC
>TRBV30|TRBJ2-7|14|.|TRBD2
CAWSVTVGGGEQYF
TGTGCCTGGAGTGTCACGGTGGGCGGGGGCGAGCAGTACTTC
>TRBV5-6|TRBJ2-7|15|.|.
CASSIRQAPTYEQYF
TGTGCCAGCAGCATCCGACAGGCACCCACCTACGAGCAGTACTTC
>TRBV7-9|TRBJ2-1|14|.|.
CASSLVRAGNEQFF
TGTGCCAGCAGCTTAGTGCGGGCCGGGAATGAGCAGTTCTTC
>TRBV5-4|TRBJ2-1|16|.|TRBD1
CASSSPGQAAYNEQFF
TGTGCCAGCAGCTCCCCCGGACAGGCCGCCTACAATGAGCAGTTCTTC
>TRBV13|TRBJ2-1|17|.|TRBD2
CASSLTPGLAGSNEQFF
TGTGCCAGCAGCCTAACCCCGGGACTAGCGGGATCTAATGAGCAGTTCTTC
>TRBV6-4|TRBJ2-7|13|.|.
CASPQGGTYEQYF
TGTGCCAGCCCCCAGGGTGGGACCTACGAGCAGTACTTC
>TRBV5-4|TRBJ2-2|15|few|.
CASSLVGQNTGELFF
TGTGCCAGCAGCTTGGTTGGGCAGAACACCGGGGAGCTGTTTTTT
>TRBV9|TRBJ2-7|15|once|TRBD2
CASSAGTSSSYEQYF
TGTGCCAGCAGCGCAGGGACTAGCAGCTCCTACGAGCAGTACTTC